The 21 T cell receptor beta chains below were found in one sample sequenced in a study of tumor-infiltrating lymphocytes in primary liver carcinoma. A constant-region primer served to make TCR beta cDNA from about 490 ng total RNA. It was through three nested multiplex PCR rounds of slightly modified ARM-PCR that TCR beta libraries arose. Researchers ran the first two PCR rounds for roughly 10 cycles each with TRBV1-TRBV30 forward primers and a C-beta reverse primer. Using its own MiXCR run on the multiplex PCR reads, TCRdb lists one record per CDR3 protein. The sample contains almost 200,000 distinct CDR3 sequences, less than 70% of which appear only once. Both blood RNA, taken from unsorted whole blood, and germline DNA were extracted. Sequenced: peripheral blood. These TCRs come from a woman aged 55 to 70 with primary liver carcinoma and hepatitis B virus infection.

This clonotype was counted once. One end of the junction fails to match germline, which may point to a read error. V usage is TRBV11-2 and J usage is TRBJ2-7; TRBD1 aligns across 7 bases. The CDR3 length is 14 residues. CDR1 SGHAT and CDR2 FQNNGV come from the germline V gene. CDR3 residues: CASCLWDSSYEQYF. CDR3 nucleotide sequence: TGTGCCAGCTGCTTGTGGGACAGCTCCTACGAGCAGTACTTT.

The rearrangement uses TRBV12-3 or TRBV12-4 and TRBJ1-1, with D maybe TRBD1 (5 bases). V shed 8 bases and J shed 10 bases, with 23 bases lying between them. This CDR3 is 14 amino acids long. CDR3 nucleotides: TGTGCCAGCTGCACCCGGGGGGAGAACACTAGAGCTTTCTTT. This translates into CASCTRGENTRAFF.

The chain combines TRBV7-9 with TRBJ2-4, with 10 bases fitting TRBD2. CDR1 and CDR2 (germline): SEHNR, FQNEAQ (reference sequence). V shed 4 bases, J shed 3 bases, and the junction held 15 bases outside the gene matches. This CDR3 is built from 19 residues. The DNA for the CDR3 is TGTGCCAGCAGCTCCCCCCCCCTGAGCGGGAGGGCCGGCAAAAACATTCAGTACTTC. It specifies CASSSPPLSGRAGKNIQYF.

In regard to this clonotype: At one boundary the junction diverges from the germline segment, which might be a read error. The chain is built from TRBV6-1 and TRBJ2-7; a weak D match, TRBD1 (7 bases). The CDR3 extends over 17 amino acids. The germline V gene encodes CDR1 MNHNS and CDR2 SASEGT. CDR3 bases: TGTGTCAGCAGTGGTTGGCAGGGGGGCCGATACCAGTACGAGCAGTACTTC. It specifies CVSSGWQGGRYQYEQYF.

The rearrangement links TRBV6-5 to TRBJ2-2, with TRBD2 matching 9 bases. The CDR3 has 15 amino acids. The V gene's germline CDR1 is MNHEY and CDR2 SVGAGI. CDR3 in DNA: TGTGCTAGCGGGGGAACTAGCTCTGGCATCGGGGAGCTGTTTTTT. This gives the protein CASGGTSSGIGELFF.

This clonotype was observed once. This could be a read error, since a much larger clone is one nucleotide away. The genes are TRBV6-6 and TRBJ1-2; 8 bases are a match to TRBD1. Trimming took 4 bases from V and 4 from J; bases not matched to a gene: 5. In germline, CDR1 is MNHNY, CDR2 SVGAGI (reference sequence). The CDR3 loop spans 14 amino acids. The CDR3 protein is CASSCRGTGYGYTF. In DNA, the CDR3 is TGTGCCAGCAGTTGCCGGGGGACAGGCTATGGCTACACCTTC.

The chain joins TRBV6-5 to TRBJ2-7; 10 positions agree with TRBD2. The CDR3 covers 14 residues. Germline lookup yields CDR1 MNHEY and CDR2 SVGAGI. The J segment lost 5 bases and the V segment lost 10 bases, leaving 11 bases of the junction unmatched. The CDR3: CAMSRTSGTHEQYF. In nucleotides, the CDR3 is TGTGCCATGAGCCGGACTAGCGGCACTCACGAGCAGTACTTC.

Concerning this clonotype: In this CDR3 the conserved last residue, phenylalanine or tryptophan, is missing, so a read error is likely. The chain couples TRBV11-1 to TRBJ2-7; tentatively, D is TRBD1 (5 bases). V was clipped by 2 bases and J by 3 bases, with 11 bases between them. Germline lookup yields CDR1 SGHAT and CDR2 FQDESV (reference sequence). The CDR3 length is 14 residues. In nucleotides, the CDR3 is TGTGCCAGCAGCTTAACGGATACAGGCTACGAGCAGTACATC. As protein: CASSLTDTGYEQYI.

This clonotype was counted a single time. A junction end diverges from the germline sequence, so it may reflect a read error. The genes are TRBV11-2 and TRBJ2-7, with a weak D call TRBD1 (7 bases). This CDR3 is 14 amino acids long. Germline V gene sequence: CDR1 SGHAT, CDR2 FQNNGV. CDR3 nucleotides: TGTGTCAGCAGCTTAGTTCAGGGGGGCCACGAGCAGTACTTC. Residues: CVSSLVQGGHEQYF.

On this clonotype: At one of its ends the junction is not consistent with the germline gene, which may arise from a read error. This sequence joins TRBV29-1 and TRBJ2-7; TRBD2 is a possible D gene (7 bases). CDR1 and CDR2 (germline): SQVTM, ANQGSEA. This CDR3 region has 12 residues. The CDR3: CSLGGGGNEQYF. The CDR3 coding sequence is TGTAGCCTTGGGGGAGGGGGGAACGAGCAGTACTTC.

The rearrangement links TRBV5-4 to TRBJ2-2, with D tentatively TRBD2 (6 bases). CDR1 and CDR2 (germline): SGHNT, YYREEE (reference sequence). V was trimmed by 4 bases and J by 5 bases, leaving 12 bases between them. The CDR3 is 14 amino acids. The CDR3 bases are TGTGCCAGCAGCCCACCGGGAGATACCGGGGAGCTGTTTTTT. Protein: CASSPPGDTGELFF.

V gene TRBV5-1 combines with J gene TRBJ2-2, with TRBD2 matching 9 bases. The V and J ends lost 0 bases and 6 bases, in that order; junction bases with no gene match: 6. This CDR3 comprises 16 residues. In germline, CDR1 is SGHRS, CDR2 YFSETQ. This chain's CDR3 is CASSLGGSGGAGELFF. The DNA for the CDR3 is TGCGCCAGCAGCTTGGGAGGTAGCGGGGGCGCCGGGGAGCTGTTTTTT. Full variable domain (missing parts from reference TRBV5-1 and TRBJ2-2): KAGVTQTPRYLIKTRGQQVTLSCSPISGHRSVSWYQQTPGQGLQFLFEYFSETQRNKGNFPGRFSGRQFSNSRSEMNVSTLELGDSALYLCASSLGGSGGAGELFFGEGSRLTVL.

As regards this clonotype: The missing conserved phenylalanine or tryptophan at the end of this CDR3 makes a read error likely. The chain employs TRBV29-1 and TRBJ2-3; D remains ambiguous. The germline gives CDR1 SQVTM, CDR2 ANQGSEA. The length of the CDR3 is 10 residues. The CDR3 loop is CSSYTDMQYS. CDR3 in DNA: TGCAGCTCCTACACAGATATGCAGTATTCT.

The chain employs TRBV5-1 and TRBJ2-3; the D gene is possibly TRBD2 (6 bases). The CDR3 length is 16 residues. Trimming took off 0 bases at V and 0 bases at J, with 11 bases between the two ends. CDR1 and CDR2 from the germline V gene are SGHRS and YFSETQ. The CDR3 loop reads CASSLEGGISTDTQYF. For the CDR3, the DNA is TGCGCCAGCAGCTTGGAGGGCGGGATTAGCACAGATACGCAGTATTTT.

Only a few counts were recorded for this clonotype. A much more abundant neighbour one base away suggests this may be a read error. The CDR3 loop reads CARSKPQGLGTDTQYF. In DNA, the CDR3 is TGCGCCAGGAGCAAACCACAGGGTCTAGGCACAGATACGCAGTATTTT. V usage is TRBV4-1 and J usage is TRBJ2-3, with a weak D call TRBD1 (6 bases). Germline V gene data show CDR1 as MGHRA and CDR2 as YSYEKL. CDR3 size: 16 residues. Trimming removed 9 bases from V and 1 base from J, with 20 bases in between.

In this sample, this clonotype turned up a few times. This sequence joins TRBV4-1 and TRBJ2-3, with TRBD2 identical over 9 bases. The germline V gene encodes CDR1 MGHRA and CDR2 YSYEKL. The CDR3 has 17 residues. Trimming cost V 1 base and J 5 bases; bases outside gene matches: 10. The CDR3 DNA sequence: TGCGCCAGCAGCCAAGTTGCTAGCGGGATCCCTGTAGATACGCAGTATTTT. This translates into CASSQVASGIPVDTQYF.

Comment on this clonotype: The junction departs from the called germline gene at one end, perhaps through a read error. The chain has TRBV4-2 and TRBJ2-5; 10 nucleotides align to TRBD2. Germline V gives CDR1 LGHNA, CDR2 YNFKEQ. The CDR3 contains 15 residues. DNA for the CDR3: TGTACCAGCAGCCTAGAGCGGGAGGGGGCAGAGACCCAGTACTTC. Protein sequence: CTSSLEREGAETQYF.

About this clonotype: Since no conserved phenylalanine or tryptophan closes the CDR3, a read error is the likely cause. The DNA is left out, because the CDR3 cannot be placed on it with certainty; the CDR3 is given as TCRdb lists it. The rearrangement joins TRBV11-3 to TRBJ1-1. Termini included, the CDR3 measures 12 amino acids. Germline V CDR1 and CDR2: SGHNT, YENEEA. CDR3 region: CASSLGGTEPSI.

CDR3 in DNA: TGCGCCAGCAGCGTGGACAGGGAGGGGACCCAGTACTTC. Protein product: CASSVDREGTQYF. The genes are TRBV5-1 and TRBJ2-5; TRBD1 might be the D (8 bases). The V end lost 4 bases, the J end lost 7 bases, and 14 bases lay between the germline ends. The CDR3 sequence is 13 residues long. In germline, CDR1 is SGHRS, CDR2 YFSETQ.

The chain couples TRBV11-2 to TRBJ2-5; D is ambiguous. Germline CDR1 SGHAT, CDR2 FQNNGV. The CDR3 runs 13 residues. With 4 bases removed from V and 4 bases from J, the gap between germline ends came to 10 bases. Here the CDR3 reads CASSYQRRETQYF. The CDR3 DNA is TGTGCCAGCAGCTATCAACGCCGAGAGACCCAGTACTTC.

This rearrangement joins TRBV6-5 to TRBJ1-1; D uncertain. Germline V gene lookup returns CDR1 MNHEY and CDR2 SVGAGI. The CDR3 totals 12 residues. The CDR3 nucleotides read TGTGCGAGCGGCTCTGTCGGAACTGAAGCTTTCTTT. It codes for CASGSVGTEAFF.